A selection of T cell receptor beta chains follows, all from one sample in a study of glioma-infiltrating T cells. TCRdb processed the multiplex PCR reads anew with MiXCR; each CDR3 protein has one entry. The sample shows tens of thousands of distinct CDR3 sequences, roughly 40% of them seen only once. Sequenced: glioma tissue, nonneoplastic brain tissue, or PBMCs (not recorded which). These TCRs come from a human donor with low-grade glioma or glioblastoma, undergoing nonglioma brain surgery, or in good health (not recorded which). The CDR3 runs from the conserved cysteine through the conserved F or W. A D gene is named only where the DNA matches it firmly. Size is omitted from some rows. Given values are once, few, many or a class for expanded clones.

CDR3aa,CDR3nt,d_gene,j_gene,v_gene,abundance,len
CASSQMSGDYEQYF,TGCGCCAGCAGCCAAATGTCAGGGGACTACGAGCAGTACTTC,-,TRBJ2-7,TRBV4-1,many,14
CASSVVRDTIYF,TGTGCCAGCAGTGTCGTAAGAGACACCATATATTTT,-,TRBJ1-3,TRBV2,many,12
CASTSLYPGQSFEAFF,TGTGCCAGCACCTCCTTATACCCGGGACAGTCATTTGAAGCTTTCTTT,TRBD1,TRBJ1-1,TRBV27,once,16
CASSPQPGGTEAFF,TGTGCCAGCAGCCCCCAGCCAGGGGGCACTGAAGCTTTCTTT,TRBD1,TRBJ1-1,TRBV9,many,14
CASSDPGGARNIQYF,TGTGCCAGTAGCGACCCAGGGGGCGCCCGAAACATTCAGTACTTC,TRBD1,TRBJ2-4,TRBV19,many,15
CASRVVNYGYTF,TGTGCCAGTAGAGTCGTAAACTATGGCTACACCTTC,-,TRBJ1-2,TRBV19,many,12
CANSSGRTDTQYF,TGTGCCAACAGTAGCGGGAGAACAGATACGCAGTATTTT,TRBD2,TRBJ2-3,TRBV6-5,-,13
CASSLGTDTWFTEAFF,TGTGCCAGCAGCTTAGGGACCGACACTTGGTTCACTGAAGCTTTCTTT,-,TRBJ1-1,TRBV7-2,many,16
CASSLGQGEDQPQHF,TGCGCCAGCAGCTTGGGACAGGGCGAGGATCAGCCCCAGCATTTT,TRBD1,TRBJ1-5,TRBV5-1,many,15
CSVVGQASEQYF,TGCAGCGTTGTTGGACAGGCATCCGAGCAGTACTTC,TRBD1,TRBJ2-7,TRBV29-1,few,12
CASIDGTIGTQYF,TGTGCCAGCATCGACGGGACTATTGGTACGCAGTATTTT,TRBD2,TRBJ2-3,TRBV7-6,-,13
CASGRTNTGAFF,TGTGCCAGCGGACGAACGAACACTGGAGCTTTCTTT,-,TRBJ1-1,TRBV6-1,once,12
CASSEGIYNEQYF,TGTGCCAGCAGTGAGGGAATATACAACGAGCAGTACTTC,-,TRBJ2-7,TRBV28,-,13
CASSATGTANQPQHF,TGTGCCAGCAGCGCTACCGGGACAGCTAATCAGCCCCAGCATTTT,TRBD1,TRBJ1-5,TRBV7-2,many,15
CAWLMDRGGGYTF,TGTGCCTGGCTCATGGACAGGGGAGGTGGCTACACCTTC,TRBD1,TRBJ1-2,TRBV30,few,13
CASSYGTPSLNYEQYF,TGTGCCAGCAGTTACGGGACTCCCTCCTTGAACTACGAGCAGTACTTC,-,TRBJ2-7,TRBV2,many,16
CASSLRDSYNEQFF,TGCGCCAGCAGCCTGCGAGACTCCTACAATGAGCAGTTCTTC,-,TRBJ2-1,TRBV4-1,medium-sized,14